The 15 T cell receptor beta chains below all came from one sample that was sequenced in a study of regulatory T cells in long-lasting Graves disease. Investigators prepared the TCR beta libraries by applying iRepertoire HTBI primers and Arm-PCR of CDR3 regions. TCRdb ran MiXCR on the multiplex PCR reads and lists one entry per CDR3 protein. The sample includes hundreds of thousands of distinct CDR3 sequences, less than 25% of them seen just once. Stated time point: persistent/refractory GD, antithyroid drugs over 5 years with positive TRAb. There was RNA extracted from PBMCs, and the TCR library was made from it. The sample consisted of peripheral blood mononuclear cells (PBMCs), taken when the disease was refractory, from a patient treated with antithyroid drugs. These TCRs come from a female donor with Graves disease.

The V call is TRBV5-1, the J call TRBJ2-5, with D hard to call. The V gene lost 0 bases and the J gene lost 4 bases, with 13 bases spanning the gap. This CDR3 has 15 residues. Germline CDR1 and CDR2: SGHRS and YFSETQ. The DNA for the CDR3 is TGCGCCAGCAGCTTGGGTCTGGGGTCGGGAGAGACCCAGTACTTC. This sequence encodes CASSLGLGSGETQYF.

The sample holds many counts of this clonotype. The rearrangement links TRBV28 to TRBJ1-2; no clear D. The V gene lost 4 bases and the J gene lost 9 bases, with 21 bases spanning the gap. The germline V gene has CDR1 MDHEN and CDR2 SYDVKM. This CDR3 is 15 amino acids long. CDR3 in amino acids: CASSSHTMTPARYTF. CDR3 nucleotides: TGTGCCAGCAGTTCCCACACAATGACACCCGCGCGCTACACCTTC.

V usage is TRBV27 and J usage is TRBJ2-7; D may be TRBD1 (6 bases). Trimming cost V 5 bases and J 6 bases, with 17 bases left between them. The CDR3 totals 14 residues. CDR1 and CDR2 from the germline V gene are MNHEY and SMNVEV (reference sequence). This CDR3 is CASSNSGTTCEQYF. The CDR3 coding sequence is TGTGCCAGCAGTAACTCCGGGACAACATGCGAGCAGTACTTC.

This clonotype has more than one count but fewer than ten. This chain links TRBV30 with TRBJ2-7; a weak D match, TRBD1 (5 bases). V was pared by 1 base and J by 4 bases, with 14 bases between. This CDR3 is 14 amino acids long. CDR1 GTSNPN and CDR2 SVGIG come from the germline V gene (reference sequence). The CDR3 protein is CAWSGTGTWYEQYF. The CDR3 region has the DNA TGTGCCTGGAGTGGAACAGGCACTTGGTACGAGCAGTACTTC.

This chain joins TRBV7-2 and TRBJ2-4; D ambiguous. This CDR3 is built from 15 residues. V shed 5 bases and J shed 0 bases, with 11 bases lying between them. Germline assignment: CDR1 SGHTA and CDR2 FQGNSA. The CDR3 DNA reads TGTGCCAGCAGCGCTAGACTGGTAGCCAAAAACATTCAGTACTTC. It encodes CASSARLVAKNIQYF.

This clonotype was recorded many times. The J gene is TRBJ2-2, the V gene TRBV12-3 or TRBV12-4, with TRBD2 matching over 9 bases. The V and J ends lost 11 bases and 1 base, in that order; junction bases with no gene match: 8. The CDR3 extends over 15 amino acids. Here the CDR3 DNA reads TGTGCCGGAAGTAGCGGGAGTCAGAACACCGGGGAGCTGTTTTTT. Encoded protein: CAGSSGSQNTGELFF.

With respect to this clonotype: One end of the junction fails to match germline, which may point to a read error. V usage is TRBV28 and J usage is TRBJ2-7; possibly TRBD2 for D (5 bases). The V gene's germline CDR1 is MDHEN and CDR2 SYDVKM. CDR3 length: 12 amino acids. This chain's CDR3 is CASGGSSYEQCF. Here the CDR3 DNA reads TGTGCCAGCGGAGGTAGCTCCTACGAGCAGTGCTTC.

Many counts were recorded for this clonotype. The rearrangement links TRBV12-3 or TRBV12-4 to TRBJ1-6; no definite D call. The CDR3 covers 14 residues. The germline V and J ends were trimmed by 5 bases and 7 bases, with 12 bases remaining between them. The CDR3 DNA is TGTGCCAGCAGTCAGACGGGGAAGAATTCACCCCTCCACTTT. Translation gives CASSQTGKNSPLHF.

This clonotype was found a few times. As DNA, the CDR3 is TGTGCCTGGAGCCCTATCTCGGGGGCGCGCACTGAAGCTTTCTTT. Translated, it gives CAWSPISGARTEAFF. V gene TRBV30 combines with J gene TRBJ1-1; D may be TRBD1 (6 bases). With 3 bases removed from V and 4 bases from J, the gap between germline ends came to 18 bases. CDR3 size: 15 residues. Germline values: CDR1 GTSNPN, CDR2 SVGIG (reference sequence).

The sample holds a few counts of this clonotype. The chain uses TRBV18 and TRBJ1-1; possibly TRBD1 for D (6 bases). Germline CDR1 is KGHSH and CDR2 is LQKENI. The V gene lost 3 bases and the J gene lost 2 bases, with 22 bases spanning the gap. The CDR3 length is 18 residues. This chain's CDR3 is CASSPDRPGTRGNTEAFF. The CDR3 nucleotides are TGTGCCAGCTCACCGGATCGCCCCGGGACAAGGGGTAACACTGAAGCTTTCTTT.

This clonotype was picked up a small number of times. The chain employs TRBV5-1 and TRBJ1-4; D not resolved. CDR1 SGHRS and CDR2 YFSETQ come from the germline V gene. CDR3 size: 15 residues. Trimming stripped 0 bases from V and 1 base from J, with 7 bases between. The CDR3 coding sequence is TGCGCCAGCAGCTTGGAGGACGGAACTAATGAAAAACTGTTTTTT. Translating gives CASSLEDGTNEKLFF.

This clonotype was detected many times. The junction departs from the called germline gene at one end, perhaps through a read error. The chain links TRBV28 to TRBJ2-5; D is ambiguous. This CDR3 has 11 amino acids. In germline, CDR1 is MDHEN, CDR2 SYDVKM. This CDR3 is CASSLGSGSDF. CDR3 bases: TGTGCCAGCAGTTTAGGTTCTGGGTCGGACTTC.

This clonotype appeared many times. V gene TRBV28 combines with J gene TRBJ1-4; a possible D gene is TRBD1 (5 bases). The CDR3 runs to 14 residues. V lost 5 bases to trimming and J lost 4 bases, with 11 bases between them. Germline V gene sequence: CDR1 MDHEN, CDR2 SYDVKM. In DNA form, the CDR3 reads TGTGCCAGCAGTGCAAGGGGATTTAATGAAAAACTGTTTTTT. As protein: CASSARGFNEKLFF.

This clonotype appeared a few times. The chain links TRBV19 to TRBJ1-2; D ambiguous. Trimming left V 4 bases short and J 0 bases short, with 12 bases between. Germline CDR1 and CDR2: LNHDA and SQIVND (reference sequence). This CDR3 is built from 15 residues. CDR3 sequence (DNA): TGTGCCAGTAGTACATCAGTACTAACTAACTATGGCTACACCTTC. This sequence encodes CASSTSVLTNYGYTF.

This clonotype was counted at least ten times. The chain employs TRBV27 and TRBJ2-1, with D perhaps matching TRBD1 (6 bases). V lost 2 bases to trimming and J lost 1 base, with 6 bases between them. Germline V gene lookup returns CDR1 MNHEY and CDR2 SMNVEV (reference sequence). The CDR3 sequence is 14 residues long. DNA for the CDR3: TGTGCCAGCAGTTTACAGGGGTCCTACAATGAGCAGTTCTTC. Its protein product is CASSLQGSYNEQFF.